This T cell receptor (beta chain) was recovered during a study of graft-versus-host responses after intestinal transplantation listed by TCRdb under 2021. As for the study more broadly: The transplants that recipients got were multivisceral, liver-intestinal, or isolated intestinal. Anti-thymocyte globulin induction was given to all recipients, followed by maintenance tacrolimus and steroids for approximately 3 years. Graft-versus-host and host-versus-graft alloreactive T cell clones were tracked in the graft, circulation and bone marrow after intestinal transplantation using bulk TCR-beta CDR3 sequencing. To identify alloreactive clones, pre-transplant mixed lymphocyte reaction products were sequenced and then compared with unstimulated pre-transplant donor and recipient T cells. The cohort enrolled about two dozen intestinal transplant recipients, one of whom was a retransplant, and a few patients without pretransplant specimens were excluded. Donor T cell macrochimerism was defined as a peak of at least 4% donor T cells among recipient peripheral blood mononuclear cells. Instead of going to the commercial service, samples from a few later patients were sequenced in-house on an Illumina MiSeq and processed with MiXCR. Study-wide conclusions, independent of this receptor: GvH clones were detected in recipient bone marrow, and some of these GvH clones were observed earlier in ileal mucosa or blood, consistent with an intestinal mucosal origin. Conclusions were limited by the relatively low number and heterogeneity of intestinal transplant patients. Peak levels of circulating GvH clones were associated with declines in HvG clones early after transplant. In patients with donor T cell macrochimerism, the allografts had high GvH to HvG T cell clonal ratios.

The library came from the immunoSEQ multiplex PCR assay. For most patients, genomic DNA was subjected to high-throughput TCR-beta CDR3 sequencing by Adaptive Biotechnologies. As for the original processing: TCR sequencing data for over 15 patients were retrieved from Adaptive's ImmunoSEQ software; a few other patients were processed with MiXCR and VDJtools. Because the origin of CDR3 nucleotide sequences shared between donor and recipient could not be assigned, those sequences were removed. To be classed as alloreactive, a clone needed at least 2-fold expansion over unstimulated cells and a minimum CFSE-low frequency of 0.002% (template counts) or 0.001% (read counts). Clones detected in sequenced pre-transplant spleen, lymph node, or MLR CFSE-low populations of the donor or recipient were defined as mappable. The cumulative frequency of alloreactive clones was calculated as a percentage of all sequences, weighted by copy number. The immuneACCESS repertoire file appears here via TCRdb, limited to in-frame rearrangements. These files lack a portion of the clones; in checked studies, under half of the deficit traces to unresolved V genes, and the cause of the others is not known. For V, J and clone size, that table is used; D and trimming come from the DNA. The sample data list fewer than 8,500 clones, and around 75% of these were observed just once. The leading ten clones occupy roughly 13% of the sample.

Intraepithelial and lamina propria lymphocytes were isolated from graft specimens using dithiothreitol, EDTA incubations and collagenase D digestion. Serial intestinal graft biopsy specimens collected up to 600 days after transplant underwent bulk TCR-beta sequencing. CDR1 and CDR2 are read off the germline V gene (reference sequence) as GTSNPN and SVGIG. The V end loses 4 bases and the J end loses 1 base, and a stretch of 8 bases separates them. Taken from cysteine to phenylalanine, the CDR3 has 13 residues. Only the CDR3 portion is preserved as DNA: 39 bases, with reading frame beginning at the first base. As regards this clone: It lacks a known antigen. Base qualities are not provided; no much larger clone lies one nucleotide away.

The receptor comes from a human patient who received an intestinal transplant, so some T cells may come from the graft donor. Here the sequenced sample was ileum tissue, taken 226 days after intestinal transplant. The V and J segments used are TRBV30 and TRBJ1-3; a tentative D call is TRBD1 (6 bases match). The nucleotide sequence reads TGTGCCTGGAACAGGGATTCTGGAAACACCATATATTTT. Its translation is CAWNRDSGNTIYF.